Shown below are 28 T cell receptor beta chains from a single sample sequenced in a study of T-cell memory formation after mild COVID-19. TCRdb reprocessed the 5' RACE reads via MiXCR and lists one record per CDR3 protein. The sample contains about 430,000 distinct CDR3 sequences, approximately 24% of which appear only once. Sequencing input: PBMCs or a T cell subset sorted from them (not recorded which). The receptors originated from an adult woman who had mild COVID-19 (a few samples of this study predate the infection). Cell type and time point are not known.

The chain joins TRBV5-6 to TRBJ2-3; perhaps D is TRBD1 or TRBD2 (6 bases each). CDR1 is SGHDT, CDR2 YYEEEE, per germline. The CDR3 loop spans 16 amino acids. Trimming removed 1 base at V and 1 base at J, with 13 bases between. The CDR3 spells CASSLIGGSGTDTQYF. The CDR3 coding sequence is TGTGCCAGCAGCTTGATAGGGGGGTCTGGCACAGATACGCAGTATTTT.

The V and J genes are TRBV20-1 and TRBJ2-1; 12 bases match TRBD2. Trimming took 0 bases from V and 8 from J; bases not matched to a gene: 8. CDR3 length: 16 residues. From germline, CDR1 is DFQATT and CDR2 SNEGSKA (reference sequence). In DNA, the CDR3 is TGCAGTGCTAGAGATTCAGGACTAGCGGGACTGGATGAGCAGTTCTTC. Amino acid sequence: CSARDSGLAGLDEQFF.

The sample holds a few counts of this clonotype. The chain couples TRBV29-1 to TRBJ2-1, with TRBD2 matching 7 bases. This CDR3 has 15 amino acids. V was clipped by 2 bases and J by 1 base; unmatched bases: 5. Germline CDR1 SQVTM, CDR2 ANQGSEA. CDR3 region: CSVERLADSYNEQFF. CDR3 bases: TGCAGCGTTGAAAGACTAGCCGATTCCTACAATGAGCAGTTCTTC.

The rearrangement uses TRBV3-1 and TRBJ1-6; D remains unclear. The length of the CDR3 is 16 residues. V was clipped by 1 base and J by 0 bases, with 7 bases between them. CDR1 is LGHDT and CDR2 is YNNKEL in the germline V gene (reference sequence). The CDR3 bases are TGTGCCAGCAGCCAAGTTGGTGGCTCCTATAATTCACCCCTCCACTTT. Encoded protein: CASSQVGGSYNSPLHF.

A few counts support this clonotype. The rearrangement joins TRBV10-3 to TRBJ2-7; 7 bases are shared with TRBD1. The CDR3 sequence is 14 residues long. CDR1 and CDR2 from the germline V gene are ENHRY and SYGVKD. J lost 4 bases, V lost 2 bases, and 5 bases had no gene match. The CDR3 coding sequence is TGTGCCATCAGTGAGATGACAGGGTTATACGAGCAGTACTTC. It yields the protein CAISEMTGLYEQYF.

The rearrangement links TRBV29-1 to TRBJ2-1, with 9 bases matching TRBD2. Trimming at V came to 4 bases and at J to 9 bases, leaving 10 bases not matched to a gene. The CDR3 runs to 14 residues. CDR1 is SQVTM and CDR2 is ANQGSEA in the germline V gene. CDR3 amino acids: CSVAPSGAKGEQFF. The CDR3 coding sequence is TGCAGCGTTGCCCCTAGCGGGGCGAAGGGTGAGCAGTTCTTC.

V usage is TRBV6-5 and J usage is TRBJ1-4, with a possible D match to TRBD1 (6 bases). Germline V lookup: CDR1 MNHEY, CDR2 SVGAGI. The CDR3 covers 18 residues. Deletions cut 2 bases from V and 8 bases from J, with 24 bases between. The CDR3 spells CASSYLLPNRAQGEKLFF. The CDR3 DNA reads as TGTGCCAGCAGTTACCTCTTGCCGAATAGAGCTCAGGGGGAAAAACTGTTTTTT.

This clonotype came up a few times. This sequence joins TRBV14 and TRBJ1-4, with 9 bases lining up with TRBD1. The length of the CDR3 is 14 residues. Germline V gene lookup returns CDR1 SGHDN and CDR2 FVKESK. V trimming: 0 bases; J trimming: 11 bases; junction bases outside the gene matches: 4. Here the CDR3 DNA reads TGTGCCAGCAGCCAAGATCGAGGGACAGGGAAACTGTTTTTT. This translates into CASSQDRGTGKLFF.

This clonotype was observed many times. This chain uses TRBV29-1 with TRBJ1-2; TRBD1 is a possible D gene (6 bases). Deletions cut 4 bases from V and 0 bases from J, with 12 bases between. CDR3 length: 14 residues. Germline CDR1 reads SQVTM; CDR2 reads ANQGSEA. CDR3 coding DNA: TGCAGCGTTGTTCCGGGGGGCACTAACTATGGCTACACCTTC. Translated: CSVVPGGTNYGYTF.

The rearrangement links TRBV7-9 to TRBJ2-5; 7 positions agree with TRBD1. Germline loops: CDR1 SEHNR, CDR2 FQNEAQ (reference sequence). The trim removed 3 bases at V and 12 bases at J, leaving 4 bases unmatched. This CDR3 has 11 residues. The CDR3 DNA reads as TGTGCCAGCAGCTTCACAGGGGCAAAGTACTTC. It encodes CASSFTGAKYF.

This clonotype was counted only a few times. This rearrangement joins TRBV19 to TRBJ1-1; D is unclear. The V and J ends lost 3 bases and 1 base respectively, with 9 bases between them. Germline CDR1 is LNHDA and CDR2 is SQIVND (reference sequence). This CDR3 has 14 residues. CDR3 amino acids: CASSIFSGNTEAFF. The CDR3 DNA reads TGTGCCAGTAGTATTTTTTCTGGGAACACTGAAGCTTTCTTT.

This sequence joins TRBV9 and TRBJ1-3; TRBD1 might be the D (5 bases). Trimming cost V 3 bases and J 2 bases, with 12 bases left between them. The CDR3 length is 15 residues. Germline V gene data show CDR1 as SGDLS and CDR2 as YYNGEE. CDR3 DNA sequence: TGTGCCAGCAGCGGTCAGGGAAAAACTGGAAACACCATATATTTT. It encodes CASSGQGKTGNTIYF.

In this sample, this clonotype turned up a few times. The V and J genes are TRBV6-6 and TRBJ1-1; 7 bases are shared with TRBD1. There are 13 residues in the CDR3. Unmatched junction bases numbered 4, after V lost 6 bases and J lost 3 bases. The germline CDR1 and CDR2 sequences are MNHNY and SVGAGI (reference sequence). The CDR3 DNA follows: TGTGCCAGCAGCCGAGGGGGCGACACTGAAGCTTTCTTT. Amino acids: CASSRGGDTEAFF.

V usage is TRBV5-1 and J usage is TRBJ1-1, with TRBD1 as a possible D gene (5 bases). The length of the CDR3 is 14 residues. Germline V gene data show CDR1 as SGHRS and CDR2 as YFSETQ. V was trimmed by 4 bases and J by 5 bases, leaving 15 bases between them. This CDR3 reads CASSTQGAKTEAFF. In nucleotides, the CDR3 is TGCGCCAGCAGCACCCAGGGAGCGAAGACTGAAGCTTTCTTT. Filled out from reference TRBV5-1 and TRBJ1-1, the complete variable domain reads KAGVTQTPRYLIKTRGQQVTLSCSPISGHRSVSWYQQTPGQGLQFLFEYFSETQRNKGNFPGRFSGRQFSNSRSEMNVSTLELGDSALYLCASSTQGAKTEAFFGQGTRLTVV.

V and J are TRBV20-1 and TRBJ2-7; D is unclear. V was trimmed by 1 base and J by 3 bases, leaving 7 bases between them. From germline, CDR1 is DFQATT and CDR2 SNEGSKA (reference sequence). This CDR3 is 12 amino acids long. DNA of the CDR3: TGCAGTGCTAGAGGCAACAGCTACGAGCAGTACTTC. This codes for CSARGNSYEQYF.

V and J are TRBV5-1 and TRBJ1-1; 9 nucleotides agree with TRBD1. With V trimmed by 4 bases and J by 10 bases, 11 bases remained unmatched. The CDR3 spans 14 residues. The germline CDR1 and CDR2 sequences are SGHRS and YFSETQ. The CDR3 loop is CASSASPGQGVAFF. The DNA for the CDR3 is TGCGCCAGCAGCGCCTCCCCGGGACAGGGTGTAGCTTTCTTT.

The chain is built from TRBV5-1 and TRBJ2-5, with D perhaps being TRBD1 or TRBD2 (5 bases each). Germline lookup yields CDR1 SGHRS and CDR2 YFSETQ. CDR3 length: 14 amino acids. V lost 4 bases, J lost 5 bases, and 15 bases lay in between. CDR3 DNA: TGCGCCAGCAGCGTTCGAGGAGAGGGGGAGACCCAGTACTTC. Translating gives CASSVRGEGETQYF.

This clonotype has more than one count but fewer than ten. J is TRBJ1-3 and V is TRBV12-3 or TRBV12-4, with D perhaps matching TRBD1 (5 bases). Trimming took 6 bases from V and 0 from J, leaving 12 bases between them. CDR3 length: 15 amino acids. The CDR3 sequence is CASRPGLGSGNTIYF. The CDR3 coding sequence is TGTGCCAGCAGACCGGGACTGGGCTCTGGAAACACCATATATTTT.

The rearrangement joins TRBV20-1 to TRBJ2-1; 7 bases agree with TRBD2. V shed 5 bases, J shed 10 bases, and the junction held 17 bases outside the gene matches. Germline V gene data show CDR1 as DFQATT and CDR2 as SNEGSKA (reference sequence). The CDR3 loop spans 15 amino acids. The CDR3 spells CSAPNFEGGPVEQFF. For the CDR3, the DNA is TGCAGTGCTCCCAATTTTGAGGGAGGGCCTGTAGAGCAGTTCTTC.

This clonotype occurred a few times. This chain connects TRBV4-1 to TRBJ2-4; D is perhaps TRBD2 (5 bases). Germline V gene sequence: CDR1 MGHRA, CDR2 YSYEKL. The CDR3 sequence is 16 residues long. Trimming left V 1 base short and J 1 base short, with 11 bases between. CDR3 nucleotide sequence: TGCGCCAGCAGCCAAGGCCTAGCTTTCGCCAAAAACATTCAGTACTTC. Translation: CASSQGLAFAKNIQYF.

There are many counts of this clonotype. CDR3 region: CASSATSGGSDTQYF. The CDR3 DNA reads TGTGCCAGCAGTGCGACTAGCGGGGGATCAGATACGCAGTATTTT. The chain has TRBV6-4 and TRBJ2-3; TRBD2 agrees at 12 bases. The CDR3 extends over 15 amino acids. The V gene's germline CDR1 is MRHNA and CDR2 SNTAGT. V lost 4 bases to trimming and J lost 4 bases; unmatched junction nucleotides: 3.

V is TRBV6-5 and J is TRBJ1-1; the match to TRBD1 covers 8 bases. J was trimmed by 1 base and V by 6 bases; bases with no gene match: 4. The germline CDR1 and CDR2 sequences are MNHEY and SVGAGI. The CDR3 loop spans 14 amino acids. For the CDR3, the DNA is TGTGCCAGCAGGGGACAGGTCGGGAACACTGAAGCTTTCTTT. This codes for CASRGQVGNTEAFF.

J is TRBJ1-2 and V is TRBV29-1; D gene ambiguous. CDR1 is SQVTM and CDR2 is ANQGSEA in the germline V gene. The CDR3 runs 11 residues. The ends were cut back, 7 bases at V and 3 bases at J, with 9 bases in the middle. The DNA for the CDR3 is TGCAGCGCCCCGACGGACTATGGCTACACCTTC. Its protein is CSAPTDYGYTF.

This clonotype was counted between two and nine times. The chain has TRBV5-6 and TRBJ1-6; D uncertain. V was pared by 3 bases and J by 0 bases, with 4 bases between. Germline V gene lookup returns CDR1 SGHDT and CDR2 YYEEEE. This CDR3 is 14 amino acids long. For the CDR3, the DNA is TGTGCCAGCAGCTGGGGCTCCTATAATTCACCCCTCCACTTT. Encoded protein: CASSWGSYNSPLHF.

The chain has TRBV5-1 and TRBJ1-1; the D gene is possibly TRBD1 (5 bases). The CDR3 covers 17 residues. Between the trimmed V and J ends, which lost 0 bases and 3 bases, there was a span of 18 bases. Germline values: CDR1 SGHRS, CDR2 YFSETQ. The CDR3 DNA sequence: TGCGCCAGCAGCTTGGTGTCGGGAGTGGGGGTTGACACTGAAGCTTTCTTT. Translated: CASSLVSGVGVDTEAFF.

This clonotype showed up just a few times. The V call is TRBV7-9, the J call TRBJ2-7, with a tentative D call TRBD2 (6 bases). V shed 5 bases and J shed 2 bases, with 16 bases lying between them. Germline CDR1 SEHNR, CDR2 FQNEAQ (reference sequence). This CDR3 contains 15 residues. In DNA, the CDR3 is TGTGCCAGCAGCCGCGTTAGCGGAGATCCCTACGAGCAGTACTTC. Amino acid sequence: CASSRVSGDPYEQYF.

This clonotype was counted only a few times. In DNA, the CDR3 is TGTGCCAGCAGCACCACTGGACTAGCGGGAGGGCCCGGGGAGCTGTTTTTT. Amino acid sequence: CASSTTGLAGGPGELFF. V usage is TRBV6-5 and J usage is TRBJ2-2; 15 bases agree with TRBD2. The CDR3 is 17 residues long. The V segment lost 6 bases and the J segment 6 bases; nucleotides outside the gene matches: 8. CDR1 and CDR2 from the germline V gene are MNHEY and SVGAGI.

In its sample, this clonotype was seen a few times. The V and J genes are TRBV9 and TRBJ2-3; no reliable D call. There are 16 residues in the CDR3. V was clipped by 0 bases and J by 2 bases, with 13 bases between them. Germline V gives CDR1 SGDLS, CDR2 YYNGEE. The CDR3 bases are TGTGCCAGCAGCGTAGCCGGGTGGCGGTCCACAGATACGCAGTATTTT. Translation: CASSVAGWRSTDTQYF.